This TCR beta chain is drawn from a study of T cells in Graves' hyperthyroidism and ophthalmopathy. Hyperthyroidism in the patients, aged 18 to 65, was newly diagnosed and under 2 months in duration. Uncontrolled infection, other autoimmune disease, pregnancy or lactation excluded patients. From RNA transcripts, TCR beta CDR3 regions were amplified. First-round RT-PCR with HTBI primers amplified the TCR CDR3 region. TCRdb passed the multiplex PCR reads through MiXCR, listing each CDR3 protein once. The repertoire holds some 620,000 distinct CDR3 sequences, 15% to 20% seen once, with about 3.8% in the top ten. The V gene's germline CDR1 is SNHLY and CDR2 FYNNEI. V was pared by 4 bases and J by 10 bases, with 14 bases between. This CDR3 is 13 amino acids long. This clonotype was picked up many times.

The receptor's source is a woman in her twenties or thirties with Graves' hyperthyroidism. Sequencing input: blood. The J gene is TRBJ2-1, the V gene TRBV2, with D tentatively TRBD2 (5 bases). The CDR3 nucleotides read TGTGCCAGCAGTGTATTGGCAGGCGGGGAGCAGTTCTTC. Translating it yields CASSVLAGGEQFF.